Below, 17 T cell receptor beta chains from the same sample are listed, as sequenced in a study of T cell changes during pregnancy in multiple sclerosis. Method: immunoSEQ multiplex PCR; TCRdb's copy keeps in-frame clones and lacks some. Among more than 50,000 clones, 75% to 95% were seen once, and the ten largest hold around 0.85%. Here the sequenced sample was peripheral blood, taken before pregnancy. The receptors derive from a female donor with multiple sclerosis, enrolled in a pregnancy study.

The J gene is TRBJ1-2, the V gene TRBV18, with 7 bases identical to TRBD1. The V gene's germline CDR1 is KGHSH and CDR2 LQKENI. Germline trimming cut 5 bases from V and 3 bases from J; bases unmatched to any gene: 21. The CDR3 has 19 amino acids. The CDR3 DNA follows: TGTGCCAGCTCATCATTCCCCGGGACAGTTGGTTTGAGGGACTATGGCTACACCTTC. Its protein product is CASSSFPGTVGLRDYGYTF.

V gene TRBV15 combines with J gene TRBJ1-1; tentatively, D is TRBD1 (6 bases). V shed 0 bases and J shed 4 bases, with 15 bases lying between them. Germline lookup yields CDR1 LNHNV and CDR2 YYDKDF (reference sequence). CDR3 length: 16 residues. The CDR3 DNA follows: TGTGCCACCAGCAGAGATCTTAGGGGGATGACCACTGAAGCTTTCTTT. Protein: CATSRDLRGMTTEAFF.

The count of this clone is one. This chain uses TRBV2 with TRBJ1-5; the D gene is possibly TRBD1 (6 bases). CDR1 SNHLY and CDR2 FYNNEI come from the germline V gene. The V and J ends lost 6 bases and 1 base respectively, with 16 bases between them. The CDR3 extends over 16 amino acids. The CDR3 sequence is CASSDVTGMSNQPQHF. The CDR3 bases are TGTGCCAGCAGCGACGTAACAGGGATGAGCAATCAGCCCCAGCATTTT.

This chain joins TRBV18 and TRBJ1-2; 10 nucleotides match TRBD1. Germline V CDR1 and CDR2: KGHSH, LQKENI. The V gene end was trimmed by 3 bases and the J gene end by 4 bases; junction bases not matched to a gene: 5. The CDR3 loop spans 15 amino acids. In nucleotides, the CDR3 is TGTGCCAGCTCACCGGGGGACAGGGGCCTCTATGGCTACACCTTC. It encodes CASSPGDRGLYGYTF.

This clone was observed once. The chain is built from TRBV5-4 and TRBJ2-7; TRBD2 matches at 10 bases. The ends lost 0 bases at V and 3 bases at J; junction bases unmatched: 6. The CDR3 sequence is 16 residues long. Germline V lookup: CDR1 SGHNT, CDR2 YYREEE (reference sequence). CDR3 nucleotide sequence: TGTGCCAGCAGCTTGGGCGCTAGCGGGGGACTCTACGAGCAGTACTTC. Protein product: CASSLGASGGLYEQYF. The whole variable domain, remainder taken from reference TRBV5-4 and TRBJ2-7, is ETGVTQSPTHLIKTRGQQVTLRCSSQSGHNTVSWYQQALGQGPQFIFQYYREEENGRGNFPPRFSGLQFPNYSSELNVNALELDDSALYLCASSLGASGGLYEQYFGPGTRLTVT.

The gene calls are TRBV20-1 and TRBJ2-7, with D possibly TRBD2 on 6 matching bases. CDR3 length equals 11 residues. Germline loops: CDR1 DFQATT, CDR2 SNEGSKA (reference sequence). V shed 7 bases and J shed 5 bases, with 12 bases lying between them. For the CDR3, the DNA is TGCAGTGGCGGAGGGGTCAACGAGCAGTACTTC. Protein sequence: CSGGGVNEQYF.

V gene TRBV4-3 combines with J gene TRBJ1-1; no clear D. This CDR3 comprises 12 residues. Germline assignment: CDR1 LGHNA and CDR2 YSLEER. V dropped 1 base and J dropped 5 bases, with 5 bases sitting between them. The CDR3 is CASSQAGTEAFF. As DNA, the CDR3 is TGCGCCAGCAGCCAAGCCGGGACTGAAGCTTTCTTT.

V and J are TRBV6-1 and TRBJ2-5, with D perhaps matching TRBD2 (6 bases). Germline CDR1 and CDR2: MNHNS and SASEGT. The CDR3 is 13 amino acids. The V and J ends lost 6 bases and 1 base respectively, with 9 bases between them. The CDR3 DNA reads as TGTGCCAGCAGGCAGGGACTCCAAGAGACCCAGTACTTC. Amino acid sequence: CASRQGLQETQYF.

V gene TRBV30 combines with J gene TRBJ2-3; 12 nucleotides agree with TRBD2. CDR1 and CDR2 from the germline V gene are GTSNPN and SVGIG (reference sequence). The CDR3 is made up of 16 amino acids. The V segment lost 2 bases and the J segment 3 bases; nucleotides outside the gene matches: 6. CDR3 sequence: CAWSPGLAGLTDTQYF. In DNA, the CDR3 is TGTGCCTGGAGTCCCGGACTAGCGGGGTTAACAGATACGCAGTATTTT. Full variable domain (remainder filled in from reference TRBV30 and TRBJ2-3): SQTIHQWPATLVQPVGSPLSLECTVEGTSNPNLYWYRQAAGRGLQLLFYSVGIGQISSEVPQNLSASRPQDRQFILSSKKLLLSDSGFYLCAWSPGLAGLTDTQYFGPGTRLTVL.

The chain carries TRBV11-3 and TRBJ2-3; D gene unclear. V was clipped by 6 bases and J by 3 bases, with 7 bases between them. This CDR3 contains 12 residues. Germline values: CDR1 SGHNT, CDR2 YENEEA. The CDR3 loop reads CASSLGTDTQYF. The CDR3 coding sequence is TGTGCCAGCAGTCTCGGGACAGATACGCAGTATTTT.

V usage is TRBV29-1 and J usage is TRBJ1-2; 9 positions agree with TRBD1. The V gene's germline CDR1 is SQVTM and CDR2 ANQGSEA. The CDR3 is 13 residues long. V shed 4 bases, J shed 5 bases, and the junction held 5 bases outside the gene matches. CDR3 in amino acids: CSVVGTGRYGYTF. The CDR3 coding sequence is TGCAGCGTTGTCGGGACAGGGCGGTATGGCTACACCTTC.

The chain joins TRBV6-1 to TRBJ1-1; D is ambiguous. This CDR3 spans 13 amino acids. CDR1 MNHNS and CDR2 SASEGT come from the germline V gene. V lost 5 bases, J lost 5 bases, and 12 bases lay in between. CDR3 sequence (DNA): TGTGCCAGCAGTCCAAAAAGTGAGACTGAAGCTTTCTTT. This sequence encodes CASSPKSETEAFF.

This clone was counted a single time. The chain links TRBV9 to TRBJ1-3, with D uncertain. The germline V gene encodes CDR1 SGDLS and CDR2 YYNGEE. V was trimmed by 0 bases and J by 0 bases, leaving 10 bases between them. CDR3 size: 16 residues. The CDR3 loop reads CASSVGRVRSGNTIYF. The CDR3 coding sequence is TGTGCCAGCAGCGTAGGTCGGGTCCGCTCTGGAAACACCATATATTTT.

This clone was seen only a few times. The DNA of the CDR3 is TGTGCCAGTAGTATAGCCAGGTCTTACGAGCAGTACTTC. The encoded protein is CASSIARSYEQYF. This sequence joins TRBV19 and TRBJ2-7; the D is unclear. Germline loops: CDR1 LNHDA, CDR2 SQIVND (reference sequence). The ends were cut back, 1 base at V and 4 bases at J, with 8 bases in the middle. The CDR3 covers 13 residues.

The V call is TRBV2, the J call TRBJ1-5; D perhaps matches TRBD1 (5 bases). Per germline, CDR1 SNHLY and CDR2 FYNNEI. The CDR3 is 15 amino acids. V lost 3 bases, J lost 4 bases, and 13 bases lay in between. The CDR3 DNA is TGTGCCAGCAGTGACTTCGACAGAGTAAATCAGCCCCAGCATTTT. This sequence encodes CASSDFDRVNQPQHF.

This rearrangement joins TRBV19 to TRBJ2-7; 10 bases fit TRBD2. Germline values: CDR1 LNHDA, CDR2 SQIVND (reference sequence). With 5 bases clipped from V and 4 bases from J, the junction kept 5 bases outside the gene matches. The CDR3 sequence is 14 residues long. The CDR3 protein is CASSPGLAYYEQYF. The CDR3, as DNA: TGTGCCAGTAGTCCGGGACTAGCGTATTACGAGCAGTACTTC.

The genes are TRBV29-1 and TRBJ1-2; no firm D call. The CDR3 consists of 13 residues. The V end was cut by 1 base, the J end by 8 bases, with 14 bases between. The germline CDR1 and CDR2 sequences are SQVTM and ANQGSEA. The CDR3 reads CSVEGQRGLGYTF. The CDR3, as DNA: TGCAGCGTTGAAGGGCAGCGAGGCCTGGGCTACACCTTC.